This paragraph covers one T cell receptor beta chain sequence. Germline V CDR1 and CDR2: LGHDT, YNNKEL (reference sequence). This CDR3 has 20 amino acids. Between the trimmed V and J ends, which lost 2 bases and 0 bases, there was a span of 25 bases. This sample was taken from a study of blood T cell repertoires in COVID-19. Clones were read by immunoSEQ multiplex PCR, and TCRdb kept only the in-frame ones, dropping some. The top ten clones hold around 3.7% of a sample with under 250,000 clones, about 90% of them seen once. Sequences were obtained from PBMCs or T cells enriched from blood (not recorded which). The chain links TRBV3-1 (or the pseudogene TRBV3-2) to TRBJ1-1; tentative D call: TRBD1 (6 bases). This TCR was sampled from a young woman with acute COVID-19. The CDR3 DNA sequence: TGTGCCAGCAGCCAAAAGGTCCCACAGGGACACCATCCTATGAACACTGAAGCTTTCTTT. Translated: CASSQKVPQGHHPMNTEAFF.